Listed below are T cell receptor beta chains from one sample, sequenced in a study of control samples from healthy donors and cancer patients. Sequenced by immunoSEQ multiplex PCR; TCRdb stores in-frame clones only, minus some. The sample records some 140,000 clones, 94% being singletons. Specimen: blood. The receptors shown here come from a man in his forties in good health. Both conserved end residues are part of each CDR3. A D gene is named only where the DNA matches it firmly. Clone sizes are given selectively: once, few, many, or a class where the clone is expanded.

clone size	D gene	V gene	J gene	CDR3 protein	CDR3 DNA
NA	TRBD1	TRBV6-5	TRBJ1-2	CASREGAFGYTF	TGTGCCAGCAGAGAGGGGGCGTTCGGCTACACCTTC
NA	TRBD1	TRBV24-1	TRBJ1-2	CATSDPGQGGPIYGYTF	TGTGCCACCAGTGATCCGGGACAGGGAGGGCCCATCTATGGCTACACCTTC
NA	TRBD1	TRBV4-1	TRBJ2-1	CASRRTGEDEQFF	TGCGCCAGCCGACGGACAGGTGAGGATGAGCAGTTCTTC
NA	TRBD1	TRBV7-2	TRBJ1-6	CASSPQGQVVYNSPLHF	TGTGCCAGCAGCCCCCAAGGACAGGTCGTTTATAATTCACCCCTCCACTTT
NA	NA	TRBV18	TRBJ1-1	CASSQGANTEAFF	TGTGCCAGCTCACAGGGAGCGAACACTGAAGCTTTCTTT
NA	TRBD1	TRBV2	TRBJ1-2	CASSVVGQDGYTF	TGTGCCAGCAGTGTGGTAGGACAGGATGGCTACACCTTC
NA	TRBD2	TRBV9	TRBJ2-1	CASSAGLAGADNEQFF	TGTGCCAGCAGCGCAGGACTAGCGGGGGCCGACAATGAGCAGTTCTTC
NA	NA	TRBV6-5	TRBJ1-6	CASSYRGGPLHF	TGTGCCAGCAGTTACAGAGGAGGTCCCCTCCACTTT
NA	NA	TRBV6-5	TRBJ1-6	CASSYSSTANSPLHF	TGTGCCAGCAGTTACTCGAGTACAGCCAATTCACCCCTCCACTTT
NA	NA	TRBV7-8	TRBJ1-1	CASRYQGNTEAFF	TGTGCCAGCAGGTACCAGGGGAACACTGAAGCTTTCTTT
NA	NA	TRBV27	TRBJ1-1	CASSLRGRRTEAFF	TGTGCCAGCAGTTTACGGGGGCGCAGAACTGAAGCTTTCTTT
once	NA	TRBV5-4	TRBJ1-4	CASSLAENEKLFF	TGTGCCAGCAGCTTGGCCGAAAATGAAAAACTGTTTTTT
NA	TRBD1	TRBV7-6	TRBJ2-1	CASSLDRGHYNEQFF	TGTGCCAGCAGCTTAGACAGGGGGCACTACAATGAGCAGTTCTTC
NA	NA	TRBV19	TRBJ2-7	CASRQRGSEGYEQYF	TGTGCCAGTAGGCAAAGGGGTTCTGAGGGCTACGAGCAGTACTTC
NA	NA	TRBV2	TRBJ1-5	CASSEGGGGWPQHF	TGTGCCAGCAGTGAAGGGGGGGGCGGATGGCCCCAGCATTTT
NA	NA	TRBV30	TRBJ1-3	CAWSPGNTIYF	TGTGCCTGGAGCCCCGGAAACACCATATATTTT
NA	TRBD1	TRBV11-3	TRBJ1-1	CASSNGQGTEAFF	TGTGCCAGCAGCAACGGACAGGGTACTGAAGCTTTCTTT
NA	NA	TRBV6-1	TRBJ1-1	CASSSGLGPPRAFF	TGTGCCAGCAGTTCGGGTTTGGGCCCTCCGAGAGCTTTCTTT
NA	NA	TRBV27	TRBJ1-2	CATKGPQVGYGYTF	TGTGCCACCAAAGGCCCACAGGTGGGCTATGGCTACACCTTC
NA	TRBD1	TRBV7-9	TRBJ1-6	CASSLETGGNSPLHF	TGTGCCAGCAGCTTAGAAACAGGGGGTAATTCACCCCTCCACTTT
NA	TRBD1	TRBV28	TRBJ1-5	CASSKDRGINQPQHF	TGTGCCAGCAGCAAGGACAGGGGAATCAATCAGCCCCAGCATTTT
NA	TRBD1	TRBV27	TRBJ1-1	CASSLSRGGGTEAFF	TGTGCCAGCAGTTTAAGTAGAGGGGGCGGGACTGAAGCTTTCTTT
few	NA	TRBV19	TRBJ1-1	CASRVGVGVTEAFF	TGTGCCAGTAGGGTGGGTGTGGGGGTTACTGAAGCTTTCTTT
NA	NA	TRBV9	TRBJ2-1	CASSVRAGTYNEQFF	TGTGCCAGCAGCGTAAGAGCAGGGACTTACAATGAGCAGTTCTTC
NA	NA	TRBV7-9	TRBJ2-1	CASSLSTGRNEQFF	TGTGCCAGCAGCTTAAGTACAGGGAGGAATGAGCAGTTCTTC
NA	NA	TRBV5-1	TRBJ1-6	CASSPGLQGGSPLHF	TGCGCCAGCAGCCCGGGACTCCAAGGTGGTTCACCCCTCCACTTT
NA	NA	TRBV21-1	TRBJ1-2	CASSDRDRPNYGYTF	TGTGCCAGCAGCGATCGGGACAGGCCGAACTATGGCTACACCTTC
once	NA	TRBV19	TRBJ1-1	CASRWGSPNTEAFF	TGTGCCAGTAGGTGGGGATCCCCGAACACTGAAGCTTTCTTT
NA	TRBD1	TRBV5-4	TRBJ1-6	CASSLVGTEALHF	TGTGCCAGCAGCTTGGTTGGGACAGAGGCCCTCCACTTT
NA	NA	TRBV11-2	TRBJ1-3	CASSPLQGTSGNTIYF	TGTGCCAGCAGCCCATTACAAGGAACTTCGGGAAACACCATATATTTT
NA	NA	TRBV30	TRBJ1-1	CAWSPGLEAFF	TGTGCCTGGAGCCCCGGACTTGAAGCTTTCTTT
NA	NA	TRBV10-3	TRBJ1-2	CAISESSLQRSPYGYTF	TGTGCCATCAGTGAGTCTAGCCTACAGCGGAGCCCCTATGGCTACACCTTC
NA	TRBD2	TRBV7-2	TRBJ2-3	CASSLQRGTWDTQYF	TGTGCCAGCAGCTTACAGCGGGGGACGTGGGATACGCAGTATTTT
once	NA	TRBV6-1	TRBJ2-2	CASSEMGVPLRGGELFF	TGTGCCAGCAGTGAAATGGGGGTCCCGTTGAGAGGCGGGGAGCTGTTTTTT
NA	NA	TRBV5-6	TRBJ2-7	CASSFWDNSYEQYF	TGTGCCAGCAGCTTTTGGGACAATTCCTACGAGCAGTACTTC
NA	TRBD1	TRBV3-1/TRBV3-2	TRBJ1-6	CASSPGGQGLNSPLHF	TGTGCCAGCAGCCCGGGGGGACAGGGGCTGAATTCACCCCTCCACTTT
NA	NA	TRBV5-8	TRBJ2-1	CASSLNSPPYNEQFF	TGTGCCAGCAGCTTGAACAGCCCTCCCTACAATGAGCAGTTCTTC
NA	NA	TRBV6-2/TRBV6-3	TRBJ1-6	CASSRDLSLHF	TGTGCCAGCAGCCGCGACCTGTCCCTCCACTTT
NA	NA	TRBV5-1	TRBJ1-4	CASSLGTGANEKLFF	TGCGCCAGCAGCTTGGGCACAGGAGCGAATGAAAAACTGTTTTTT
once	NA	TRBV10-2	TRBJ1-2	CASRGQNYGYTF	TGCGCCAGCAGAGGACAGAACTATGGCTACACCTTC
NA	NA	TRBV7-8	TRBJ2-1	CASSPEGSRSSYNEQFF	TGTGCCAGCAGCCCGGAGGGGTCAAGAAGCTCCTACAATGAGCAGTTCTTC
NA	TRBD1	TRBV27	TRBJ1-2	CASSLTGGHYGYTF	TGTGCCAGCAGTTTGACAGGGGGCCACTATGGCTACACCTTC
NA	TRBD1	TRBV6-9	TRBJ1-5	CASSYLSTGGPQPQHF	TGTGCCAGCAGTTACCTATCAACAGGGGGCCCTCAGCCCCAGCATTTT
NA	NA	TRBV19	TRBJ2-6	CASSNEGPPGANVLTF	TGTGCCAGTAGTAACGAGGGGCCTCCTGGGGCCAACGTCCTGACTTTC
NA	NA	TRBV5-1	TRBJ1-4	CASSSSSRDGEKLFF	TGCGCCAGCAGCTCATCATCACGGGATGGTGAAAAACTGTTTTTT
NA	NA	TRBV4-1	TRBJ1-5	CASSLDGGVMPPVNQPQHF	TGCGCCAGCAGCCTCGACGGGGGTGTCATGCCCCCAGTAAATCAGCCCCAGCATTTT
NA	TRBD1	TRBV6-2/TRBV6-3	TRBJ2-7	CASSYGTGTAYEQYF	TGTGCCAGCAGTTACGGGACAGGGACCGCCTACGAGCAGTACTTC
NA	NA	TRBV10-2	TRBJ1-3	CATQGAGLSGNTIYF	TGCGCCACCCAGGGAGCAGGGTTATCCGGAAACACCATATATTTT
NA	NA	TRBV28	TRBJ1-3	CASSLPRVGINTIYF	TGTGCCAGCAGTTTACCCAGGGTAGGGATAAACACCATATATTTT
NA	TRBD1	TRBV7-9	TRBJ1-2	CASSPADRGYGYTF	TGTGCCAGCAGCCCCGCCGACAGGGGTTACGGCTACACCTTC